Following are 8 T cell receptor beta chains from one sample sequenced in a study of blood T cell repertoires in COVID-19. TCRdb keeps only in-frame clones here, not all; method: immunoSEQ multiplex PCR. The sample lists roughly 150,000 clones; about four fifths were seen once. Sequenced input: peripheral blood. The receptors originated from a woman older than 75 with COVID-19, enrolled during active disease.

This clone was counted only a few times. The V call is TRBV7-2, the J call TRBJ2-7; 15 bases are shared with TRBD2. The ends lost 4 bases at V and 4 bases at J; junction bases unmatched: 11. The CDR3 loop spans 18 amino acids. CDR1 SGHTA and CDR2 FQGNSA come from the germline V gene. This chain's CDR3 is CASSSPGTSGGKGYEQYF. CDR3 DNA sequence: TGTGCCAGCAGCTCACCCGGGACTAGCGGGGGGAAGGGTTACGAGCAGTACTTC. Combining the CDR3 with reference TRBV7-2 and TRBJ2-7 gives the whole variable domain GAGVSQSPSNKVTEKGKDVELRCDPISGHTALYWYRQSLGQGLEFLIYFQGNSAPDKSGLPSDRFSAERTGGSVSTLTIQRTQQEDSAVYLCASSSPGTSGGKGYEQYFGPGTRLTVT.

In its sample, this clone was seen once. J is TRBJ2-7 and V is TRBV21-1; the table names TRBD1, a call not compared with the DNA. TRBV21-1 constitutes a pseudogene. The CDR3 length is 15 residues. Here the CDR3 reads CASSKGQGNPYEQYF. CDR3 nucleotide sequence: TGTGCCAGCAGCAAGGGACAGGGGAACCCCTACGAGCAGTACTTC.

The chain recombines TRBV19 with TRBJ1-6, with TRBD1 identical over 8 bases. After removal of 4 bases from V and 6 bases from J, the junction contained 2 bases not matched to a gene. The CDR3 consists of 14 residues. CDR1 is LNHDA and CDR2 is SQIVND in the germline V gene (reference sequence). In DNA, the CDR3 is TGTGCCAGTAGTAGCGGACAGGGTAATTCACCCCTCCACTTT. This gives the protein CASSSGQGNSPLHF. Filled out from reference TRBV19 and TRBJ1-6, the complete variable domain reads DGGITQSPKYLFRKEGQNVTLSCEQNLNHDAMYWYRQDPGQGLRLIYYSQIVNDFQKGDIAEGYSVSREKKESFPLTVTSAQKNPTAFYLCASSSGQGNSPLHFGNGTRLTVT.

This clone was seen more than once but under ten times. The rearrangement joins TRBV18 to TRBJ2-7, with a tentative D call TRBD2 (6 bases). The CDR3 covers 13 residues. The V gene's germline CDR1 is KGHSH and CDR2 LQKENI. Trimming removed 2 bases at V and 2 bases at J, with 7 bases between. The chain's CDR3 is CASSPRRAYEQYF. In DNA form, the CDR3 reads TGTGCCAGCTCACCAAGGAGGGCCTACGAGCAGTACTTC. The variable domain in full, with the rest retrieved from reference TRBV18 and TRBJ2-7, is NAGVMQNPRHLVRRRGQEARLRCSPMKGHSHVYWYRQLPEEGLKFMVYLQKENIIDESGMPKERFSAEFPKEGPSILRIQQVVRGDSAAYFCASSPRRAYEQYFGPGTRLTVT.

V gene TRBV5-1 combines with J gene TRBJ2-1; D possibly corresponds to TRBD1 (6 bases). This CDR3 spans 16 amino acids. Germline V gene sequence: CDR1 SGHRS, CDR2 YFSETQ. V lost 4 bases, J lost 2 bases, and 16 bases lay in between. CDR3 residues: CASSPMAGQTYNEQFF. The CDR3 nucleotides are TGCGCCAGCAGCCCGATGGCTGGACAGACCTACAATGAGCAGTTCTTC.

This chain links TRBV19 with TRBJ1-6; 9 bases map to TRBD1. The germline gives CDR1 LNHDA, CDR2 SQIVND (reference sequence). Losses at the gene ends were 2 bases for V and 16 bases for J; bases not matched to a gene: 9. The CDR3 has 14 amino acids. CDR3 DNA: TGTGCCAGTAGTATACTACAGGGGGCCGGACTTCTCCACTTT. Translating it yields CASSILQGAGLLHF. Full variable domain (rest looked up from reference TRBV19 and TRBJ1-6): DGGITQSPKYLFRKEGQNVTLSCEQNLNHDAMYWYRQDPGQGLRLIYYSQIVNDFQKGDIAEGYSVSREKKESFPLTVTSAQKNPTAFYLCASSILQGAGLLHFGNGTRLTVT.

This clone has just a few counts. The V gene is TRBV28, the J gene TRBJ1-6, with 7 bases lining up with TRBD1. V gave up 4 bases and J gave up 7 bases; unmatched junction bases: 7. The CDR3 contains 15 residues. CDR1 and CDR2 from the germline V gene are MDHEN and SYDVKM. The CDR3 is CASSSLTGWNSPLHF. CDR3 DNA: TGTGCCAGCAGTTCCCTGACAGGGTGGAATTCACCCCTCCACTTT.

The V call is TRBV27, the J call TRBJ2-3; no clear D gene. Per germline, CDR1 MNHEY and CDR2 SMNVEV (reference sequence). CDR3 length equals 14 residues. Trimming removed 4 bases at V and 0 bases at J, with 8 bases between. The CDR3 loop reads CASSYWASTDTQYF. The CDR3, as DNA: TGTGCCAGCAGTTACTGGGCTAGCACAGATACGCAGTATTTT.